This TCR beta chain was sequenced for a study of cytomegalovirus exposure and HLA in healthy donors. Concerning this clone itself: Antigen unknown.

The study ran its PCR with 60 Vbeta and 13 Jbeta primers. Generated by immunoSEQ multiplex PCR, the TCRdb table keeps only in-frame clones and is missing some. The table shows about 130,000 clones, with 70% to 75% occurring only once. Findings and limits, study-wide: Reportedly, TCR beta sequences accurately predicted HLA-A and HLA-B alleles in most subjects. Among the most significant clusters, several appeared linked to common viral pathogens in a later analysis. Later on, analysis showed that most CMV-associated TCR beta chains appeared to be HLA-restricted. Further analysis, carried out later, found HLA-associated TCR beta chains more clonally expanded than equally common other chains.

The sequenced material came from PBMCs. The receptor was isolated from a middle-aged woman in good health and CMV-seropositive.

The CDR3 reads CASSAGLYGYTF. Here the CDR3 DNA reads TGTGCCAGCAGTGCGGGTCTCTATGGCTACACCTTC. J is TRBJ1-2 and V is TRBV28; D remains ambiguous. V was clipped by 5 bases and J by 4 bases, with 8 bases between them. Germline-derived CDR1 and CDR2 are MDHEN and SYDVKM. CDR3 length: 12 amino acids.